Reported below is one TCR beta chain. Its antigen is unidentified. Subsets obtained from CD4+ cells comprised CD45RA+ naive and CD45RA-negative memory cells. This sample was included in a study of shared clonotypes between healthy human individuals. Broader study findings: It was only blood that was sampled, and tissue repertoires likely differ.

Clones were read by immunoSEQ multiplex PCR, and TCRdb kept only the in-frame ones, dropping some. The sample shows about 2.4 million clones, 90% to 95% of them seen only once. This TCR derives from a man younger than 30 in good health. Some clones in this sample may be carry-over from other donors' samples. The sequenced sample was naive CD4+ T cells from PBMCs. Subset here: CD45RA+ positively selected.

In DNA, the CDR3 is TGTGCCAGCACCGACCGACCGGGGACAGACTACGAGCAGTACTTC. Its protein is CASTDRPGTDYEQYF. V and J are TRBV11-1 and TRBJ2-5, with 7 bases matching TRBD1. The J call may be in error: the DNA end matches TRBJ2-7 better. Germline V gene lookup returns CDR1 SGHAT and CDR2 FQDESV (reference sequence). The CDR3 consists of 15 residues.